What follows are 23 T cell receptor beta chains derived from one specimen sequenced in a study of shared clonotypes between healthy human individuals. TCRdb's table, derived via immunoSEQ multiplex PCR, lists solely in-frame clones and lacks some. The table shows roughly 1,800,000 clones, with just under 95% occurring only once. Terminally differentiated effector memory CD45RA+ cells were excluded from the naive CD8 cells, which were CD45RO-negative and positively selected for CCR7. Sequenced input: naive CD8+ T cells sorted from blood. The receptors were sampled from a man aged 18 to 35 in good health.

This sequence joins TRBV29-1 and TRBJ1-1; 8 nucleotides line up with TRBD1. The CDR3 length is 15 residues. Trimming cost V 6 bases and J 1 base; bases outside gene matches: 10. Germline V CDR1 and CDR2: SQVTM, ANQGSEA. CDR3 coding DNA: TGCAGCGTGGTCCTAGGACAGGGTTGGAACACTGAAGCTTTCTTT. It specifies CSVVLGQGWNTEAFF.

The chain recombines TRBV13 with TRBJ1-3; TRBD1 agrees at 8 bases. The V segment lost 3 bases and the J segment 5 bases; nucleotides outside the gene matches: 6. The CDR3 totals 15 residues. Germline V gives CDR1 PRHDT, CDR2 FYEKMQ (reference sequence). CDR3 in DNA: TGTGCCAGCAGCTTGGGACAGGTTGGACGAAACACCATATATTTT. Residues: CASSLGQVGRNTIYF.

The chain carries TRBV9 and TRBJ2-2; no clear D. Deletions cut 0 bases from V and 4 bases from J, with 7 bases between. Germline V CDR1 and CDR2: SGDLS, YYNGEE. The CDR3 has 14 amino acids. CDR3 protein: CASSVDLSTGELFF. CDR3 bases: TGTGCCAGCAGCGTAGATCTGTCCACCGGGGAGCTGTTTTTT.

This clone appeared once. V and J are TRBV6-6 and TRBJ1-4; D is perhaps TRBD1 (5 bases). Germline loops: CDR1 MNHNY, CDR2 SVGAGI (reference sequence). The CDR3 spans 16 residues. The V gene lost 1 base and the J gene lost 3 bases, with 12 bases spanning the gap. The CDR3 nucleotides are TGTGCCAGCAGTTACTTTTTTGGGGCCCCTAATGAAAAACTGTTTTTT. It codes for CASSYFFGAPNEKLFF.

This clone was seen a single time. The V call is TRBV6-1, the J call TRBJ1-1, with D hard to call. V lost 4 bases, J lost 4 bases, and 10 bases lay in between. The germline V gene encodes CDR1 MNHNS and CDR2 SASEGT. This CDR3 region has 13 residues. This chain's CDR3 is CASSGQSATEAFF. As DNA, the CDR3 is TGTGCCAGCAGTGGTCAGTCAGCCACTGAAGCTTTCTTT.

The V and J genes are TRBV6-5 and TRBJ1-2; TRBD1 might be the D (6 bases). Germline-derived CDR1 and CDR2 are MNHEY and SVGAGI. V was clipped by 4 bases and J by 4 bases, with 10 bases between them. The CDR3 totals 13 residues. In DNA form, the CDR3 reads TGTGCCAGCAGTTCTGGGGGGCCCTATGGCTACACCTTC. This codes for CASSSGGPYGYTF.

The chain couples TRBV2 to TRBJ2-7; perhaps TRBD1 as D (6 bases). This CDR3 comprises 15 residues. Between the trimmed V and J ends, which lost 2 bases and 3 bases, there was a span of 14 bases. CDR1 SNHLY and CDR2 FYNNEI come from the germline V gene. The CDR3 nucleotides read TGTGCCAGCAGTGAAAGAGGACAGCTCCACTACGAGCAGTACTTC. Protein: CASSERGQLHYEQYF.

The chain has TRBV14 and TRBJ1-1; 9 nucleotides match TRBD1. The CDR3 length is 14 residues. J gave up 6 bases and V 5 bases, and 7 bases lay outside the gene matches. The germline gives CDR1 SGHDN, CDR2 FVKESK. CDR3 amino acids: CASSAQGAGPEAFF. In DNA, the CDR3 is TGTGCCAGCAGCGCACAGGGGGCTGGCCCTGAAGCTTTCTTT.

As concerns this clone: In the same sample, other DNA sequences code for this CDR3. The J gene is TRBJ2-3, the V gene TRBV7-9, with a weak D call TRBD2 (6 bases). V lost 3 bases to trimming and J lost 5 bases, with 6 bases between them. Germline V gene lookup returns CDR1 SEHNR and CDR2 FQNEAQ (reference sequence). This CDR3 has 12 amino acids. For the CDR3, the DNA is TGTGCCAGCAGCTTCGGGGGAGATACGCAGTATTTT. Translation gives CASSFGGDTQYF.

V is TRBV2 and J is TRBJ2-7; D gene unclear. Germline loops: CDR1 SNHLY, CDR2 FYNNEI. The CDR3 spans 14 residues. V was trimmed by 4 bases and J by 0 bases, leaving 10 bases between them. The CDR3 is CASSAYGSSYEQYF. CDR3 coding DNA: TGTGCCAGCAGTGCCTACGGCTCCTCCTACGAGCAGTACTTC.

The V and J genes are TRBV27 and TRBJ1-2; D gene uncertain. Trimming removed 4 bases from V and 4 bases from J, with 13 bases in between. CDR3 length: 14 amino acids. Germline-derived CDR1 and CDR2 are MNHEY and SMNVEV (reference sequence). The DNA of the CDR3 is TGTGCCAGCAGTTCCAGGACGGCAAGCTATGGCTACACCTTC. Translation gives CASSSRTASYGYTF.

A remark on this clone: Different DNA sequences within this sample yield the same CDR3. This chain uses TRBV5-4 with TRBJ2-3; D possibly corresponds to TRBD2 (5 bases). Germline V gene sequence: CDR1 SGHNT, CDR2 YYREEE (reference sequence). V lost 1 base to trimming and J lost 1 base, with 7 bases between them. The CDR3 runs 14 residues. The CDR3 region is CASSLSGGTDTQYF. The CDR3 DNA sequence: TGTGCCAGCAGCTTGAGCGGAGGCACAGATACGCAGTATTTT.

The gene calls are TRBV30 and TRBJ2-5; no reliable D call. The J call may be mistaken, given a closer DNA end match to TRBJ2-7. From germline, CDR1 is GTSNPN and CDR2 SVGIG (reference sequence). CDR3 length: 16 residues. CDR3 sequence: CAWSVSINTLPYEQYF. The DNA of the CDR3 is TGTGCCTGGAGTGTTTCAATTAATACCCTGCCCTACGAGCAGTACTTC.

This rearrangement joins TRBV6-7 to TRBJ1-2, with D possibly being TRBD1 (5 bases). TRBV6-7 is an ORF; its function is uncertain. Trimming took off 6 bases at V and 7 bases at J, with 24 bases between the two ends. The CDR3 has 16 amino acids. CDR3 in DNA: TGTGCCAGCAGCCTACGGGAGCATGGGGGGTTCTTTGGCTACACCTTC. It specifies CASSLREHGGFFGYTF.

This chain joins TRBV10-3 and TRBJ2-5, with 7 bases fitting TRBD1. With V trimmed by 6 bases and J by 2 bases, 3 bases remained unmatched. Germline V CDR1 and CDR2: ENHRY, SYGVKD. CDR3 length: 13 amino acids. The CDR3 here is CAIRPGQQETQYF. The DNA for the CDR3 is TGTGCCATCAGGCCGGGACAGCAAGAGACCCAGTACTTC.

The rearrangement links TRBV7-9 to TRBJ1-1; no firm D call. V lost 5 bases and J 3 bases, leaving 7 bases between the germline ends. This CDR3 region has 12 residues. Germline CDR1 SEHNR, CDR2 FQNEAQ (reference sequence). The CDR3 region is CASSVFDTEAFF. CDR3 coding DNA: TGTGCCAGCAGCGTATTCGACACTGAAGCTTTCTTT.

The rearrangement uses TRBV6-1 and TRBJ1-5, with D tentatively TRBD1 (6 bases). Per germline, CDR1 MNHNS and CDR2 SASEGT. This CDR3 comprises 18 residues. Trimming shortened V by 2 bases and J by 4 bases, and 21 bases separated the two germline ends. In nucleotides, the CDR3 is TGTGCCAGCAGTGAACGGGTCAGGGGAGTCTCCTTTAATCAGCCCCAGCATTTT. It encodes CASSERVRGVSFNQPQHF.

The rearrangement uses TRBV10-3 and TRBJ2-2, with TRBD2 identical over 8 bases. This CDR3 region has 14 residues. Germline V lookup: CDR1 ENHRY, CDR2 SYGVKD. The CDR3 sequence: CSSSGGANTGELFF. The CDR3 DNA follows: TGTTCGTCATCCGGGGGGGCCAACACCGGGGAGCTGTTTTTT.

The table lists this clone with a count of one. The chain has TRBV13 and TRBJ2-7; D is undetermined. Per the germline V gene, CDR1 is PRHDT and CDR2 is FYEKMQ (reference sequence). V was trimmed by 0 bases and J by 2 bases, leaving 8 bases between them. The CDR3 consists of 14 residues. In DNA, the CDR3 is TGTGCCAGCAGCTTAGGACAGAAAACCTACGAGCAGTACTTC. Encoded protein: CASSLGQKTYEQYF.

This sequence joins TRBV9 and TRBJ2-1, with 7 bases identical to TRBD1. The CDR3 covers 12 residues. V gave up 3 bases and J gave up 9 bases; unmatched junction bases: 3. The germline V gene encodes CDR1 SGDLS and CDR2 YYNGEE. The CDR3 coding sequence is TGTGCCAGCAGCGGACAGGGCCCTGAGCAGTTCTTC. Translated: CASSGQGPEQFF.

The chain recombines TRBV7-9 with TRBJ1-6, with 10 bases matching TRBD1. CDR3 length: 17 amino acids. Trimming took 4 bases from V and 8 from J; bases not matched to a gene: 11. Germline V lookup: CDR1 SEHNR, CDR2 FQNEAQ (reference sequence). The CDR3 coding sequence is TGTGCCAGCAGCTCTTCCGGGACAGGGGAACTTTATTCACCCCTCCACTTT. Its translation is CASSSSGTGELYSPLHF.

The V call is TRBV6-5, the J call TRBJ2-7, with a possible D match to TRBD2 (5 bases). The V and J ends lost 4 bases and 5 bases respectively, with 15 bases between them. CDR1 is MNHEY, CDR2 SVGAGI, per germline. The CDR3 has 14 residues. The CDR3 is CASSFGPEADEQYF. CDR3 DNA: TGTGCCAGCAGTTTCGGGCCGGAGGCCGACGAGCAGTACTTC.

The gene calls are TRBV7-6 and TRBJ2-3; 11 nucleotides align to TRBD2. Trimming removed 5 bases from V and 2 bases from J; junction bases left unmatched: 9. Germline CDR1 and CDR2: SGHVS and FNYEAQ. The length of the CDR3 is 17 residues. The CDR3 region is CASSKGLAGGFTDTQYF. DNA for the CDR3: TGTGCCAGCAGCAAAGGACTAGCGGGCGGATTCACAGATACGCAGTATTTT.